The entry below gives a single T cell receptor (beta chain) sequence along with its context. This clone's antigen is unknown. No clone much larger than this one lies a single base away; base qualities are absent. Unmatched junction bases come to 7, with V trimmed by 5 bases and J by 4 bases. CDR1 and CDR2 are read off the germline V gene as KGHDR and SFDVKD. Spanning cysteine to phenylalanine, the CDR3 consists of 15 amino acids. This entry keeps only the CDR3 DNA: 45 bases, framed from base 1. At one collaborating source in Seattle, patients were enrolled during active infection and were followed longitudinally through the course of disease. Collaborating institutions collected whole blood in K2EDTA tubes following their own protocols. For TCRbeta analysis, collaborators shipped samples as frozen whole blood, isolated PBMCs, or DNA extracted from either of those sample types. TCRbeta CDR3 regions were amplified from genomic DNA by means of the immunoSEQ Assay, a bias-controlled multiplex PCR. In the authors' own workflow: Nucleated cell counts per sample were estimated from amplification of reference gene primers within the assay. To quantify the absolute abundance of each unique TCRbeta CDR3 rearrangement, sequence reads were collapsed and filtered. Productive Simpson clonality was computed per sample as the square root of Simpson's diversity index over productive rearrangements. The immuneACCESS repertoire file appears here via TCRdb, limited to in-frame rearrangements. These files lack a portion of the clones; in checked studies, under half of the deficit traces to unresolved V genes, and the cause of the others is not known. V and J calls and clone size follow that table, whereas D and trimming were derived from the DNA. The table for this sample lists 130,000 or so clones; roughly 86% of them were counted only once. The ten biggest clones cover roughly an eighth of the sample.

The sample originates from a study of blood T cell repertoires in COVID-19 (TCRdb year 2020). The study in broad terms: The collaborator samples originated in the United States, Italy and Spain and spanned the acute and convalescent phases of COVID-19. The samples were drawn from two sources: the first 160 participants of the ongoing ImmuneRACE study, and 1,254 subjects contributed by 6 global collaborators. The prospective study material was composed of cDNA or gDNA derived from T cells, B-cell-depleted T cells, or PBMCs. The repertoires were released in a freely available public database meant as a resource for research on the immune response to SARS-CoV-2. The dataset comprised deeply sampled blood TCRbeta repertoires from subjects exposed to, actively infected with, or recovered from COVID-19. Where available, HLA class I and class II types were obtained from metadata supplied by the sample provider rather than from assay-based typing. The sample metadata nearly always contained a de-identified subject ID, COVID-19 status, age in years and sex. Paper-wide results and their limitations: Clinical and demographic metadata were provided uncurated, with the amount varying by source and participant.

The sample was peripheral blood. The TCR comes from a woman in her 70s with COVID-19, enrolled during active disease. The chain couples TRBV24-1 to TRBJ2-3, and TRBD2 matches 8 of the central bases. The CDR3 protein is CATSAGGLWADTQYF. The nucleotide sequence is TGTGCCACCAGTGCGGGGGGGCTTTGGGCAGATACGCAGTATTTT.